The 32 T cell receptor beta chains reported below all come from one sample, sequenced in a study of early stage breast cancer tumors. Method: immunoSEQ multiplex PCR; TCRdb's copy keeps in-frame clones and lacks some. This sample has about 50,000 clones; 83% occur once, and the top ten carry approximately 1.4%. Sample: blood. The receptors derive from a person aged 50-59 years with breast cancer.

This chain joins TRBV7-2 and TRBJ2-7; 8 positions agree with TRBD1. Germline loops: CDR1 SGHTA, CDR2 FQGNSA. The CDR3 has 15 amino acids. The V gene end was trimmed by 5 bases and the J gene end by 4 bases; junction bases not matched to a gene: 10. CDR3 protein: CASSPTGQGFYEQYF. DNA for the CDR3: TGTGCCAGCAGCCCCACAGGACAGGGTTTTTACGAGCAGTACTTC.

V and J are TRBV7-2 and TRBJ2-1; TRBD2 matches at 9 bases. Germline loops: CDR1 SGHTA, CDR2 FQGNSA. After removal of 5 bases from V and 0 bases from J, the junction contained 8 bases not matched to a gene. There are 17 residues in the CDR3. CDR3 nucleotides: TGTGCCAGCAGCGCGGGCGGGGGGGGGCCCTCCTACAATGAGCAGTTCTTC. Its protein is CASSAGGGGPSYNEQFF.

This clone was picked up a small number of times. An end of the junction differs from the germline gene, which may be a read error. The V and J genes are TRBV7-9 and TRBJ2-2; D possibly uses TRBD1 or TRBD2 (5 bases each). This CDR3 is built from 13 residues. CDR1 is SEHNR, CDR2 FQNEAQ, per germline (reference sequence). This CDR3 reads CASSLEGIGELFF. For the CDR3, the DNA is TGTGCCAGCAGTTTAGAGGGGATCGGGGAGCTGTTTTTT.

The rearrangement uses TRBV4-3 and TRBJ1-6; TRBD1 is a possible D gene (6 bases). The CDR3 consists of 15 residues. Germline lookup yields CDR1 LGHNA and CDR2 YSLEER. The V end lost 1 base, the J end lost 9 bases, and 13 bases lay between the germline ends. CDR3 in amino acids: CASSQGQDGGSPLHF. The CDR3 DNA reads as TGCGCCAGCAGCCAAGGACAGGACGGGGGTTCACCCCTCCACTTT.

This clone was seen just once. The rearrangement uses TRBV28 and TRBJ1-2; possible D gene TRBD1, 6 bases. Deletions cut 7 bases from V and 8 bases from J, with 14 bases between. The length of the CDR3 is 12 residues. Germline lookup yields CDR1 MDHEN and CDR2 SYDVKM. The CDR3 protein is CASKIGGEGYTF. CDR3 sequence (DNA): TGTGCCAGCAAAATAGGGGGTGAGGGCTACACCTTC.

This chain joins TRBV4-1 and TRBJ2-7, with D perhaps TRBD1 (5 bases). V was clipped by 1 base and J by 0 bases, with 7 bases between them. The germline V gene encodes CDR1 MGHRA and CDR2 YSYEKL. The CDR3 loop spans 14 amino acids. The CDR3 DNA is TGCGCCAGCAGCCAAGTTGACAGCTCCTACGAGCAGTACTTC. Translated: CASSQVDSSYEQYF.

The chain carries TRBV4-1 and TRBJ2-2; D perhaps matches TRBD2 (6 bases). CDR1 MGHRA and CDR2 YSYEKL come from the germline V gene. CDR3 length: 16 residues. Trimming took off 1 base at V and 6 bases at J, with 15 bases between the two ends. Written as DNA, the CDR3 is TGCGCCAGCAGCCAAGCAACGGGAGACCTTGCCGGGGAGCTGTTTTTT. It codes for CASSQATGDLAGELFF.

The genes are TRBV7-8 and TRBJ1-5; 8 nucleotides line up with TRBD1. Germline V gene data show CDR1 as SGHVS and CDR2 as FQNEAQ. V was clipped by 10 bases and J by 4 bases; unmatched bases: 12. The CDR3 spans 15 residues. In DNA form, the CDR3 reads TGTGCCACAGGGGGCGACAGGGCTGGTAATCAGCCCCAGCATTTT. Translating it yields CATGGDRAGNQPQHF.

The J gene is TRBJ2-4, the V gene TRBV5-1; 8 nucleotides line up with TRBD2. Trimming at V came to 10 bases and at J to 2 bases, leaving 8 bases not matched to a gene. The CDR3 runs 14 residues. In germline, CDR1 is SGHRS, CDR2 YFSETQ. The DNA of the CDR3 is TGCGCCCCCGGGGGGGACTGGTCCAAAAACATTCAGTACTTC. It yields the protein CAPGGDWSKNIQYF.

The CDR3 DNA reads TGCGCCAGCAGCTTGGCCCTAGGGGATATGCGGGAGCAGTACTTC. Protein: CASSLALGDMREQYF. The rearrangement joins TRBV5-1 to TRBJ2-7, with D tentatively TRBD1 (5 bases). Germline V lookup: CDR1 SGHRS, CDR2 YFSETQ. Trimming cost V 0 bases and J 7 bases, with 17 bases left between them. The CDR3 is made up of 15 amino acids.

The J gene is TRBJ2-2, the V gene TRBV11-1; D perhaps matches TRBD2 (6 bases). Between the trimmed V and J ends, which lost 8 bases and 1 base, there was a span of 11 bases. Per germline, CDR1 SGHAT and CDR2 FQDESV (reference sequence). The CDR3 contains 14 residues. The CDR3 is CASRLARNTGELFF. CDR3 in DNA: TGTGCCAGCCGCCTAGCGAGGAACACCGGGGAGCTGTTTTTT.

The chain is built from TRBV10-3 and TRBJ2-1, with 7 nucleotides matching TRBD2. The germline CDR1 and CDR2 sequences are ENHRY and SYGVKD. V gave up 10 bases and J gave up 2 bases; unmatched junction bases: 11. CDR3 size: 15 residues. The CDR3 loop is CATGLVRGAYNEQFF. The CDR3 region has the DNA TGTGCCACCGGTCTTGTACGGGGGGCCTACAATGAGCAGTTCTTC.

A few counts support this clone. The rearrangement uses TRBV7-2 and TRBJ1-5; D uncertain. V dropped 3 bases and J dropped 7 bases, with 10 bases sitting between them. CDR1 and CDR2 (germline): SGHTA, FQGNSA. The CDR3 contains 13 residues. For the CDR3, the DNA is TGTGCCAGCAGCTTCAATATTAGGCAGCCCCAGCATTTT. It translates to CASSFNIRQPQHF.

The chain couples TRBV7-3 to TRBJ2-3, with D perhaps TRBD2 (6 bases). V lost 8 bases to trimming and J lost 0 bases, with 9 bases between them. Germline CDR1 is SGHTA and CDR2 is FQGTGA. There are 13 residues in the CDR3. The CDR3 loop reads CASALASTDTQYF. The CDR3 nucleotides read TGTGCCAGCGCACTAGCTAGCACAGATACGCAGTATTTT.

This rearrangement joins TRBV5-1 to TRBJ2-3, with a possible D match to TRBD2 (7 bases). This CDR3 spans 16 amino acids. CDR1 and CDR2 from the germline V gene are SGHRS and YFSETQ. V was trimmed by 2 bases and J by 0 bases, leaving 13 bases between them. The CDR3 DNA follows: TGCGCCAGCAGCTTAGGGGGTAGCGGGAGCACAGATACGCAGTATTTT. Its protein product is CASSLGGSGSTDTQYF. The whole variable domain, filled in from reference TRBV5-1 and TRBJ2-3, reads KAGVTQTPRYLIKTRGQQVTLSCSPISGHRSVSWYQQTPGQGLQFLFEYFSETQRNKGNFPGRFSGRQFSNSRSEMNVSTLELGDSALYLCASSLGGSGSTDTQYFGPGTRLTVL.

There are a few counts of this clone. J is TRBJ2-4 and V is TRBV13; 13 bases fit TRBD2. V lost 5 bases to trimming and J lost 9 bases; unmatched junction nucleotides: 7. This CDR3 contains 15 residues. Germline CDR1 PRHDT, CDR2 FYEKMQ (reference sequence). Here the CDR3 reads CASSPTSGGEGIQYF. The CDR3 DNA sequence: TGTGCCAGCAGCCCTACTAGCGGGGGGGAGGGCATTCAGTACTTC.

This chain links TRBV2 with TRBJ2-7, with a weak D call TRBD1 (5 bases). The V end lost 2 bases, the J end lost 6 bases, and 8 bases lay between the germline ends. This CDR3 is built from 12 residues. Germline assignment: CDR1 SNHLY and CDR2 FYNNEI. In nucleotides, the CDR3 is TGTGCCAGCAGTGAACAGGGCGGCGAGCAGTACTTC. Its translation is CASSEQGGEQYF.

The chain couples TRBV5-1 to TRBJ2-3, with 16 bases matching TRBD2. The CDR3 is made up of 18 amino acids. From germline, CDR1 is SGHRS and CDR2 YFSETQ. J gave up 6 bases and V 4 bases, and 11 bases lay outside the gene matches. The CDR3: CASSEGTSGRVRTDTQYF. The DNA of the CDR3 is TGCGCCAGCAGCGAGGGGACTAGCGGGAGGGTGAGGACCGATACGCAGTATTTT.

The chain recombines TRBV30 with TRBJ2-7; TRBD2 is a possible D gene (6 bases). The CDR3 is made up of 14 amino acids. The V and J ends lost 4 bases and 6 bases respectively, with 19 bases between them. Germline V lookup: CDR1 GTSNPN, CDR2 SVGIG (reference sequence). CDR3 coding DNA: TGTGCCTGGACCGGAGGGGCGACCTTCCTCGAGCAGTACTTC. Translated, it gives CAWTGGATFLEQYF.

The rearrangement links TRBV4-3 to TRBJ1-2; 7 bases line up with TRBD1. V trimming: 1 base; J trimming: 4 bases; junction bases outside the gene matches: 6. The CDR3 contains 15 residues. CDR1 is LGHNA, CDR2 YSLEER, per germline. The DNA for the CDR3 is TGCGCCAGCAGCCAAGTTGGGGCAGGGGGCTATGGCTACACCTTC. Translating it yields CASSQVGAGGYGYTF.

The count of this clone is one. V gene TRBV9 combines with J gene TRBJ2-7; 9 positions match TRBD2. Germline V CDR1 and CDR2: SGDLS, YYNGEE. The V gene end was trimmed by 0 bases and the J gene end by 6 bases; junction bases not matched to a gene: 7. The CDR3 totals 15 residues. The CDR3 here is CASSVEWTSEGEQYF. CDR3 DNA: TGTGCCAGCAGCGTAGAATGGACTAGCGAGGGCGAGCAGTACTTC.

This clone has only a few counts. CDR3 region: CASSPQQGAHSPLHF. The CDR3 nucleotides are TGTGCCAGCAGCCCTCAACAGGGGGCACATTCACCCCTCCACTTT. V usage is TRBV7-8 and J usage is TRBJ1-6, with 9 bases lining up with TRBD1. The CDR3 runs 15 residues. V shed 5 bases, J shed 8 bases, and the junction held 7 bases outside the gene matches. Germline CDR1 is SGHVS and CDR2 is FQNEAQ.

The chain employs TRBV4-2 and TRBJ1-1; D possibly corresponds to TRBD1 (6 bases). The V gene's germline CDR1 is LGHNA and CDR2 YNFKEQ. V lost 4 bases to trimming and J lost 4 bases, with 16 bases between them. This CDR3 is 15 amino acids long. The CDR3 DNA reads TGTGCCAGCAGCCGGGGACAACAAAGGGGCACTGAAGCTTTCTTT. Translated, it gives CASSRGQQRGTEAFF.

CDR3 loop: CASSQEAGELFF. CDR3 DNA sequence: TGTGCCAGCAGCCAGGAGGCCGGGGAGCTGTTTTTT. V and J are TRBV7-3 and TRBJ2-2, with a weak D call TRBD2 (5 bases). This CDR3 comprises 12 residues. Trimming removed 5 bases from V and 6 bases from J, with 7 bases in between. CDR1 SGHTA and CDR2 FQGTGA come from the germline V gene.

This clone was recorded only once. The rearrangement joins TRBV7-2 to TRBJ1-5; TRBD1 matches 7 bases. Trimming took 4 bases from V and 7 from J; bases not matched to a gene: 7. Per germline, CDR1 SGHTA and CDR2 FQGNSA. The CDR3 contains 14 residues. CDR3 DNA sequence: TGTGCCAGCAGCTCGACAGGGTCCGAGCAGCCCCAGCATTTT. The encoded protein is CASSSTGSEQPQHF.

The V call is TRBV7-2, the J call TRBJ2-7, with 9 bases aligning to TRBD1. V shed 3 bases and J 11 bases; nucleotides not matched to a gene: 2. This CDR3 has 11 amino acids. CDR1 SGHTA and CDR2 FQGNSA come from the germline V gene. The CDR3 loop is CASSFRDREYF. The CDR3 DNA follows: TGTGCCAGCAGCTTCCGGGACAGGGAGTACTTC.

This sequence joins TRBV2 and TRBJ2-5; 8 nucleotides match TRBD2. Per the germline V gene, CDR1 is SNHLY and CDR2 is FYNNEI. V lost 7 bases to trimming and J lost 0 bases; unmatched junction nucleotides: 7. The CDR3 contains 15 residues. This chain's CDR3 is CASKVVAGNQETQYF. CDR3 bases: TGTGCCAGCAAGGTGGTAGCGGGGAACCAAGAGACCCAGTACTTC.

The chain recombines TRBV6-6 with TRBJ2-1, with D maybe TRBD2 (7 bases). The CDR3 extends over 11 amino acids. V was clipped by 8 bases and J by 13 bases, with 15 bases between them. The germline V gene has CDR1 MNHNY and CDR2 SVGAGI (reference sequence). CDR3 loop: CASAKGGGQFF. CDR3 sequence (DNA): TGTGCCAGCGCGAAGGGGGGGGGCCAGTTCTTC.

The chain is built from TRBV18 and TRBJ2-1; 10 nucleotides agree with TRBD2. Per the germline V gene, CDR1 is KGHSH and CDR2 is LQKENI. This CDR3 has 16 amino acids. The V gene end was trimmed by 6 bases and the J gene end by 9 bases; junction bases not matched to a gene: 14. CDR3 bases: TGTGCCAGCTCTCAAACCGGGACTAGCGCCGTAGGTGAGCAGTTCTTC. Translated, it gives CASSQTGTSAVGEQFF.

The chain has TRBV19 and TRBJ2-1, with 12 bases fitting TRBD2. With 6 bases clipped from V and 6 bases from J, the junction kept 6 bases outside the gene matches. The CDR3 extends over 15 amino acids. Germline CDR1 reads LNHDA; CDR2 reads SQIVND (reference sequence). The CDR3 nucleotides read TGTGCCAGTAGCGATGGACTAGCGGGACTCAATGAGCAGTTCTTC. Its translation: CASSDGLAGLNEQFF.

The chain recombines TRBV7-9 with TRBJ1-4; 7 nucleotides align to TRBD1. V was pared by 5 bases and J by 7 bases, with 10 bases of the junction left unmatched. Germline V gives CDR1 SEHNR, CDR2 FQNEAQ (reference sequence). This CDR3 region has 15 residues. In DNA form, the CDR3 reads TGTGCCAGCAGCCGGGGAACAGGGGAGGGTGAAAAACTGTTTTTT. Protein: CASSRGTGEGEKLFF.

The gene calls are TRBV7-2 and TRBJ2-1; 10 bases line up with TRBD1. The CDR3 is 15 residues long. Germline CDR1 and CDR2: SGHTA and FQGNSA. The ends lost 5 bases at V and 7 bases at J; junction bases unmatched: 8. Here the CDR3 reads CASSPGTGVTNEQFF. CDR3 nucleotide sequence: TGTGCCAGCAGCCCCGGGACAGGGGTTACAAATGAGCAGTTCTTC.